The entry below gives a single TCR beta chain sequence along with its context. Its antigen is unidentified. In making TCR beta libraries, quantitative 5'-RACE with molecular barcodes was used. From the 5' RACE reads, TCRdb called clonotypes with MiXCR, one entry per CDR3 protein. The sample contains some 840,000 distinct CDR3 sequences, 12% of which appear only once. The data are from a study of CD8 T cells in ankylosing spondylitis. Findings and limits, study-wide: Reported data indicate significant enrichment of disease-linked clones within matched ankylosing spondylitis synovial fluid. Blood from ankylosing spondylitis patients appeared to carry a characteristic roughly 8-variant TCR beta motif.

The V gene's germline CDR1 is MNHNS and CDR2 SASEGT. This CDR3 is 15 amino acids long. Trimming shortened V by 6 bases and J by 0 bases, and 9 bases separated the two germline ends. This sequence was found in a male donor with ankylosing spondylitis. The rearrangement links TRBV6-1 to TRBJ2-6, with unresolved D. Sample: blood, either unsorted or a sorted T cell fraction (not recorded which). The CDR3 region has the DNA TGTGCCAGCAGCCCCCTCTACTCTGGGGCCAACGTCCTGACTTTC. Translated: CASSPLYSGANVLTF.